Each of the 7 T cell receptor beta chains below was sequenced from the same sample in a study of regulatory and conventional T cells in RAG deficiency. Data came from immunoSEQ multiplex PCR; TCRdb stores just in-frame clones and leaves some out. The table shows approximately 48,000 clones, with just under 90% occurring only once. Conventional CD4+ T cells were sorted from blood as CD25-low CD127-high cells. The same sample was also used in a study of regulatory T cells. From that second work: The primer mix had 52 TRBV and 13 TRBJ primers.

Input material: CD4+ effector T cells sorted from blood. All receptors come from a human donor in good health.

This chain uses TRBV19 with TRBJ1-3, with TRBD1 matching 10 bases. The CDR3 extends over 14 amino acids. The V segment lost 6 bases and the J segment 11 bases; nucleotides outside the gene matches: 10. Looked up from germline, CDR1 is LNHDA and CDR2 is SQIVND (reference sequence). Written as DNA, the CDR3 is TGTGCCAGTAGCCTGACAGGGGGCCGGAGGTCCATATATTTT. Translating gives CASSLTGGRRSIYF.

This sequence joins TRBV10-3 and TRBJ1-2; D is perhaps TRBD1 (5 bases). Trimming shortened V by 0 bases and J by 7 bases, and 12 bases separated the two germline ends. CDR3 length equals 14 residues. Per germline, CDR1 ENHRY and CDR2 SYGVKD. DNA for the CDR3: TGTGCCATCAGTGAGTCTGGGGCAGGGTCTGGCTACACCTTC. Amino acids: CAISESGAGSGYTF.

The DNA for the CDR3 is TGTGCCAGCGGACGGGACATCTCGGGCTACACCTTC. Translation gives CASGRDISGYTF. This chain uses TRBV9 with TRBJ1-2; maybe TRBD1 (6 bases). The CDR3 spans 12 residues. With 7 bases removed from V and 8 bases from J, the gap between germline ends came to 15 bases. Germline CDR1 SGDLS, CDR2 YYNGEE. Together with reference TRBV9 and TRBJ1-2, the CDR3 gives the full variable domain: DSGVTQTPKHLITATGQRVTLRCSPRSGDLSVYWYQQSLDQGLQFLIQYYNGEERAKGNILERFSAQQFPDLHSELNLSSLELGDSALYFCASGRDISGYTFGSGTRLTVV.

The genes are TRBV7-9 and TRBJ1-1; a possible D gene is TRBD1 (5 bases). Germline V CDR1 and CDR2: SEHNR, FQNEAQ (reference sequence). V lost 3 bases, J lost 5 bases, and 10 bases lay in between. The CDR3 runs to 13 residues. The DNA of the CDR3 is TGTGCCAGCAGCTTGGGCAGGGAAACTGAAGCTTTCTTT. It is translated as CASSLGRETEAFF.

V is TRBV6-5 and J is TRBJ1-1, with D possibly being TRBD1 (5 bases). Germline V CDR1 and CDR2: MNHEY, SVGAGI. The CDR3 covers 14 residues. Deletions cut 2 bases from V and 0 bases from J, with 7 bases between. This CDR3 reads CASSYGGLNTEAFF. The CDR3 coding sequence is TGTGCCAGCAGTTACGGGGGGTTGAACACTGAAGCTTTCTTT.

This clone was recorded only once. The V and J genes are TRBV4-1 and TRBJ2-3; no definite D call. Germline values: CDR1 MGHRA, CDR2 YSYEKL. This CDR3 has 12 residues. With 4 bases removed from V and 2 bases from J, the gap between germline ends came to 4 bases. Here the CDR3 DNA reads TGCGCCAGCAGCCGAGCCACAGATACGCAGTATTTT. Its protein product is CASSRATDTQYF.

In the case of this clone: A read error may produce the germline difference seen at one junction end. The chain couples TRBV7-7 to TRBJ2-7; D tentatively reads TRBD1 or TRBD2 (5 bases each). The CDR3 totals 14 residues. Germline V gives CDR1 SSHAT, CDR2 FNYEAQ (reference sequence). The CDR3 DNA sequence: TGTGCTAGCAGCTTAGGTGGGGGAACCTACGAGCAGTACTTC. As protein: CASSLGGGTYEQYF.